What follows is one T cell receptor (beta chain) and its context. This table comes from immunoSEQ multiplex PCR, and its TCRdb copy is limited to in-frame clones, with some not included. The repertoire holds 84,000 or so clones, with approximately 88% as singletons. The record originates from a study of blood T cell repertoires in COVID-19. At the level of the study: Sites in the United States, Italy and Spain provided acute and convalescent COVID-19 samples. The cDNA or gDNA used as material had been derived from T cells, B-cell-depleted T cells, or PBMCs.

CDR1 and CDR2 (germline): LGHDT, YNNKEL (reference sequence). This CDR3 contains 15 residues. V lost 5 bases, J lost 4 bases, and 5 bases stayed unmatched. Material: peripheral blood. The chain links TRBV3-1 (or the pseudogene TRBV3-2) to TRBJ2-1, with TRBD2 identical over 10 bases. This clonotype was obtained from a man in his fifties or sixties with acute or convalescent COVID-19. CDR3 nucleotide sequence: TGTGCCAGCAGCACCCGGACTAGCGGATACAATGAGCAGTTCTTC. Amino acid sequence: CASSTRTSGYNEQFF.